These T cell receptor beta chains were read from a single sample in a study of blood T cell repertoires in COVID-19. Only in-frame clones appear in the TCRdb table, and some are missing; sequencing was by immunoSEQ multiplex PCR. The sample shows some 300,000 clones, about 90% of them seen only once. Sequencing input: peripheral blood. These receptors all stem from a man younger than 35 with active or convalescent COVID-19. Both conserved end residues are part of each CDR3. The D gene is left open where the match is weak. Some rows have no size entry. The others give once, few or many, or a class for an expanded clone.

clone_size,j_call,d_call,v_call,cdr3_nt,cdr3_aa
NA,TRBJ1-1,NA,TRBV9,TGTGCCAGCAGCAGACAGGCGACAGAGAACACTGAAGCTTTCTTT,CASSRQATENTEAFF
NA,TRBJ1-6,TRBD1,TRBV11-3,TGTGCCAGCAGCCAAATCGACAGGGTTGGGTCACCCCTCCACTTT,CASSQIDRVGSPLHF
NA,TRBJ1-2,TRBD1,TRBV19,TGTGCCAGTAGTATCTTCCCCGGGACAGTCTATGGCTACACCTTC,CASSIFPGTVYGYTF
NA,TRBJ1-5,NA,TRBV2,TGTGCCAGCAGGGGAGGGGTTTCCAATCAGCCCCAGCATTTT,CASRGGVSNQPQHF
NA,TRBJ1-1,TRBD1,TRBV27,TGTGCCAGCAGTTCGGTCAGGGGGTTCGCTGAAGCTTTCTTT,CASSSVRGFAEAFF
NA,TRBJ1-2,TRBD1,TRBV12-3/TRBV12-4,TGTGCCAGCAGTTCCGACAGGGTCTATGGCTACACCTTC,CASSSDRVYGYTF
NA,TRBJ1-5,NA,TRBV19,TGTGCCAGTAGTATGTGGGAGTATAGCAATCAGCCCCAGCATTTT,CASSMWEYSNQPQHF
NA,TRBJ1-3,NA,TRBV12-5,TGTGCTAGTGGCCAGGGGACCTCTGGAAACACCATATATTTT,CASGQGTSGNTIYF
few,TRBJ1-1,TRBD1,TRBV18,TGTGCCTCGATGACAGGGTCAGCGAACACTGAAGCTTTCTTT,CASMTGSANTEAFF
NA,TRBJ2-7,TRBD1,TRBV11-2,TGTGCCAGCAGCCTATTGACAGGGGTGAGATCCGAGCAGTACTTC,CASSLLTGVRSEQYF
NA,TRBJ1-4,TRBD1,TRBV25-1,TGTGCCAGCAGTGATCAGGGGGGAAATGAAAAACTGTTTTTT,CASSDQGGNEKLFF
NA,TRBJ2-1,NA,TRBV6-5,TGTGCCAGCAGTTTCGGGGGGCCCTACAATGAGCAGTTCTTC,CASSFGGPYNEQFF
few,TRBJ2-7,NA,TRBV7-2,TGTGCCAGCAGCTTAGACACCGGGACAACCTACGAGCAGTACTTC,CASSLDTGTTYEQYF
NA,TRBJ2-3,TRBD1,TRBV6-2/TRBV6-3,TGTGCCAGCAGTTCCGTCCCGGGACAGGGCTCGAGCACAGATACGCAGTATTTT,CASSSVPGQGSSTDTQYF
NA,TRBJ1-1,TRBD1,TRBV4-1,TGCGCCAGCAGCCAAGAGAGAACCGGGACAGGGTTCGAAGCTTTCTTT,CASSQERTGTGFEAFF
NA,TRBJ2-1,NA,TRBV3-1/TRBV3-2,TGTGCCAGCAGCCTCGGGGGAAGCTCCTACAATGAGCAGTTCTTC,CASSLGGSSYNEQFF
NA,TRBJ2-7,TRBD1,TRBV28,TGTGCCAGCCGGCCGGGACAGGGCTTAGCTGAGCAGTACTTC,CASRPGQGLAEQYF
NA,TRBJ1-1,TRBD1,TRBV29-1,TGCAGCGCCCACCGGGACAGCAACACTGAAGCTTTCTTT,CSAHRDSNTEAFF
NA,TRBJ2-3,NA,TRBV15,TGTGCCACCAGCAAGACGGTAGCTCCCTTCTCAGATACGCAGTATTTT,CATSKTVAPFSDTQYF
NA,TRBJ1-1,NA,TRBV11-2,TGTGCCAGCAGCTATTTAGAGCTTACAGGGAACACTGAAGCTTTCTTT,CASSYLELTGNTEAFF
NA,TRBJ2-7,TRBD1,TRBV11-2,TGTGCCAGCAGCCTAGAGGGACAGGTCCGCTCCTACGAGCAGTACTTC,CASSLEGQVRSYEQYF
NA,TRBJ1-1,NA,TRBV5-6,TGTGCCAGCAGCTTGACAGGGAACACTGAAGCTTTCTTT,CASSLTGNTEAFF
NA,TRBJ2-7,TRBD1,TRBV5-1,TGCGCCAGCAGCTTTGGGAACGACAGGGCTAGGGAGCAGTACTTC,CASSFGNDRAREQYF
NA,TRBJ2-5,NA,TRBV27,TGTGCCAGCAGTTTATGGCCGGGTGAGACCCAGTACTTC,CASSLWPGETQYF
NA,TRBJ1-2,NA,TRBV19,TGTGCCAGTAGTATCGGGATGGCAGAGAAAAACTATGGCTACACCTTC,CASSIGMAEKNYGYTF
NA,TRBJ2-5,TRBD1,TRBV6-1,TGTGCCAGCAGTGAGGGTTTGGGGGACAGGGGTGGGGAGACCCAGTACTTC,CASSEGLGDRGGETQYF
NA,TRBJ2-1,NA,TRBV11-2,TGTGCCAGCAGCCCTCTCGACAGGAACAATGAGCAGTTCTTC,CASSPLDRNNEQFF
NA,TRBJ2-7,NA,TRBV18,TGTGCCAGCTCACCAGCGGAGGGCGGGGACGAGCAGTACTTC,CASSPAEGGDEQYF
NA,TRBJ2-3,NA,TRBV6-5,TGTGCCAGCAGTTACCTAGGATTCCCTAGCACAGATACGCAGTATTTT,CASSYLGFPSTDTQYF
NA,TRBJ1-4,TRBD1,TRBV28,TGTGCCAGCAGTCCAGGGACAGGTGAAAAACTGTTTTTT,CASSPGTGEKLFF
NA,TRBJ1-2,NA,TRBV25-1,TGTGCCAGCAGTGAATCCGCAGACTATGGCTACACCTTC,CASSESADYGYTF
NA,TRBJ1-2,NA,TRBV7-9,TGTGCCAGCAGAATCCCTACAACCACACCCGCGGATGGCTACACCTTC,CASRIPTTTPADGYTF
few,TRBJ1-1,NA,TRBV28,TGTGCCAGCAGTTTACCTCCCCCGGGTCTGTGGGACACTGAAGCTTTCTTT,CASSLPPPGLWDTEAFF
NA,TRBJ1-6,NA,TRBV28,TGTGCCAGCAGTCCCCTCCTGAGCTCCTATAATTCACCCCTCCACTTT,CASSPLLSSYNSPLHF
NA,TRBJ2-7,TRBD1,TRBV18,TGTGCCAGCTCACGACCCGGGACAGGACCCGAGCAGTACTTC,CASSRPGTGPEQYF
NA,TRBJ2-2,NA,TRBV27,TGTGCCAGCAGTGGGGCAGCCGGGTGGACCGGGGAGCTGTTTTTT,CASSGAAGWTGELFF
few,TRBJ1-5,NA,TRBV2,TGTGCCAGCAGTCCAGGGCGGGAGAATCAGCCCCAGCATTTT,CASSPGRENQPQHF
NA,TRBJ2-1,NA,TRBV6-6,TGTGCCAGCCGGTTGGGGGGTACCTACTACAATGAGCAGTTCTTC,CASRLGGTYYNEQFF
NA,TRBJ2-3,NA,TRBV7-2,TGTGCCAGCAGCTTTGGGATAGCGTCAGATACGCAGTATTTT,CASSFGIASDTQYF
NA,TRBJ1-1,TRBD1,TRBV6-6,TGTGCCAGCAGTTACTCAGGACAGGGGGCTGAAGCTTTCTTT,CASSYSGQGAEAFF
once,TRBJ1-6,NA,TRBV10-3,TGTGCCATCAGGGACAGCTCCTATAATTCACCCCTCCACTTT,CAIRDSSYNSPLHF
NA,TRBJ1-2,TRBD1,TRBV6-6,TGTGCCAGCAGTTCTCATACAGGGGGTTTTAACTATGGCTACACCTTC,CASSSHTGGFNYGYTF
NA,TRBJ2-7,NA,TRBV7-4,TGTGCCAGCAGCTTATACAGGAGATTTTCCTACGAGCAGTACTTC,CASSLYRRFSYEQYF
NA,TRBJ1-3,TRBD1,TRBV19,TGTGCCAGTAGTCCCCGAGGACAGGGCCTTAGAGACACCATATATTTT,CASSPRGQGLRDTIYF
NA,TRBJ1-1,TRBD1,TRBV7-9,TGTGCCAGCAGCTTGACAGGGATGAACACTGAAGCTTTCTTT,CASSLTGMNTEAFF
once,TRBJ2-3,NA,TRBV5-4,TGTGCCAGCAGCTTGGACAGTGACACAGATACGCAGTATTTT,CASSLDSDTDTQYF
once,TRBJ1-1,TRBD1,TRBV19,TGTGCCAGTAGTTCAGGACAGGCGCAGAACACTGAAGCTTTCTTT,CASSSGQAQNTEAFF
NA,TRBJ1-1,TRBD1,TRBV28,TGTGCCAGCAGTTCCCCCGGGACAGGGGGCCGGGCTTTCTTT,CASSSPGTGGRAFF
NA,TRBJ1-5,NA,TRBV7-8,TGTGCCAGCAGCTCTCGTGGGGGGAATCAGCCCCAGCATTTT,CASSSRGGNQPQHF
once,TRBJ2-1,TRBD2,TRBV4-1,TGCGCCAGCAGTGGCGGGAGGGGTTTGGAGCAGTTCTTC,CASSGGRGLEQFF